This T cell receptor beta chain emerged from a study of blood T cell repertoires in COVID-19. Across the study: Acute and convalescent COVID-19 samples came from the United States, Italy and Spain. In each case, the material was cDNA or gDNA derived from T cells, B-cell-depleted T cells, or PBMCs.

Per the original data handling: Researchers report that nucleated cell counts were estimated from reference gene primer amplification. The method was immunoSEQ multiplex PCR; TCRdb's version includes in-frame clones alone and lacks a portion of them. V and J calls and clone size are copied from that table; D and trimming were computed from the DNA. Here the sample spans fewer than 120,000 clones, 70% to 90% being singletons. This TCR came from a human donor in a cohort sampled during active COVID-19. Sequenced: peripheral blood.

The CDR3 bases are TGTGCCAGCGTACCCTTGGGGGGATTATACAATGAGCAGTTCTTC. It is translated as CASVPLGGLYNEQFF. The chain uses TRBV18 and TRBJ2-1; the D gene is possibly TRBD2 (6 bases). The length of the CDR3 is 15 residues. Germline-derived CDR1 and CDR2 are KGHSH and LQKENI. The ends were cut back, 8 bases at V and 4 bases at J, with 18 bases in the middle. Using reference TRBV18 and TRBJ2-1 for the parts outside the CDR3, the full variable domain is NAGVMQNPRHLVRRRGQEARLRCSPMKGHSHVYWYRQLPEEGLKFMVYLQKENIIDESGMPKERFSAEFPKEGPSILRIQQVVRGDSAAYFCASVPLGGLYNEQFFGPGTRLTVL.